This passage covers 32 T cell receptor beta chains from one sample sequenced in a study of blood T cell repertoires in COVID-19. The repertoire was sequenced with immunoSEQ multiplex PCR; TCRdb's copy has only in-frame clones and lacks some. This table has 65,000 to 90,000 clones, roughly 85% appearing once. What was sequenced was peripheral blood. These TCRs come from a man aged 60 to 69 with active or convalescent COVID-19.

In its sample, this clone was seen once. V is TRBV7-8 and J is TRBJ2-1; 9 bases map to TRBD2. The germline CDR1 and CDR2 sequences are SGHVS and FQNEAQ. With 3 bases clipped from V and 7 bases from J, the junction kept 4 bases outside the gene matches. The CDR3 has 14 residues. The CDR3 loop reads CASSLGLAANEQFF. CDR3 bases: TGTGCCAGCAGCTTGGGACTAGCTGCGAATGAGCAGTTCTTC.

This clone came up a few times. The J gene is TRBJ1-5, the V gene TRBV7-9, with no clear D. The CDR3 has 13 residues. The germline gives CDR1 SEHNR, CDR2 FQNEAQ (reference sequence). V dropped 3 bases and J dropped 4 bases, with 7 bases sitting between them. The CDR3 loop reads CASSFLRNQPQHF. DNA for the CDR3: TGTGCCAGCAGCTTTCTCAGAAATCAGCCCCAGCATTTT.

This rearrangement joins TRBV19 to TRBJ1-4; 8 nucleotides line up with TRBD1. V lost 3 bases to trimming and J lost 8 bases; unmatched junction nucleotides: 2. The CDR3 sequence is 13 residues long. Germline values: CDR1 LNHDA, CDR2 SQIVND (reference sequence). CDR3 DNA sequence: TGTGCCAGTAGTATGGACAGGGAGGAAAAACTGTTTTTT. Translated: CASSMDREEKLFF.

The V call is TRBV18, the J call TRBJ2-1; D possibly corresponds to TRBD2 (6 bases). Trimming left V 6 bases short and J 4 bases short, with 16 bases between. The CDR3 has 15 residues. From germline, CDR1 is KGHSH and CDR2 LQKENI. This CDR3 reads CASSPSAYTYNEQFF. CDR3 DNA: TGTGCCAGCTCGCCTAGCGCCTATACGTACAATGAGCAGTTCTTC.

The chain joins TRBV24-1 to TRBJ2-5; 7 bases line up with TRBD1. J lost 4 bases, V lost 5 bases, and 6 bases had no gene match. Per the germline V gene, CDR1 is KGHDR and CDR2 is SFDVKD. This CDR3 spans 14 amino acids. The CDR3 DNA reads TGTGCCACCAGTGGGGGTAACAGGGGAGAGACCCAGTACTTC. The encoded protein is CATSGGNRGETQYF.

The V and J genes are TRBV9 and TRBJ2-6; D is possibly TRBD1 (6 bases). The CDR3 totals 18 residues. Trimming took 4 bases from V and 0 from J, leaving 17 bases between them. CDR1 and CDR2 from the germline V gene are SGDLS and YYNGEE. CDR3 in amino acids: CASSLYPGDNSGANVLTF. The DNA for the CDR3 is TGTGCCAGCAGCCTTTACCCTGGGGACAACTCTGGGGCCAACGTCCTGACTTTC.

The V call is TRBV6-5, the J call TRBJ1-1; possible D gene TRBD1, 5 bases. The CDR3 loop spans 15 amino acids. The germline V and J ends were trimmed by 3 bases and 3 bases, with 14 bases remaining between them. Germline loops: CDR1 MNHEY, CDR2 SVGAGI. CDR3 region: CASSYGGALYTEAFF. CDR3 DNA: TGTGCCAGCAGTTATGGTGGGGCCCTATACACTGAAGCTTTCTTT.

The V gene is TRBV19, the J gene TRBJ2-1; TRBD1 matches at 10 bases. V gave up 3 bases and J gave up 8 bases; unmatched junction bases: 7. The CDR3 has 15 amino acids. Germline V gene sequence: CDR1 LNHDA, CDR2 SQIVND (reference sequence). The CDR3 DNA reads TGTGCCAGTAGTATCCGGGACAGGGGAGGAGATGAGCAGTTCTTC. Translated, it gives CASSIRDRGGDEQFF.

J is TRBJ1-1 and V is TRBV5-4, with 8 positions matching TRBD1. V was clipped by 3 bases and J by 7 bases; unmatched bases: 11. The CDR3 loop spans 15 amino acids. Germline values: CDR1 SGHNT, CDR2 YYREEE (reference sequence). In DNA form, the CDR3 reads TGTGCCAGCAGCTACTCTTTGGACAGGGCGGATGAAGCTTTCTTT. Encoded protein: CASSYSLDRADEAFF. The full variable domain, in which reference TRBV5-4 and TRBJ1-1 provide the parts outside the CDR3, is ETGVTQSPTHLIKTRGQQVTLRCSSQSGHNTVSWYQQALGQGPQFIFQYYREEENGRGNFPPRFSGLQFPNYSSELNVNALELDDSALYLCASSYSLDRADEAFFGQGTRLTVV.

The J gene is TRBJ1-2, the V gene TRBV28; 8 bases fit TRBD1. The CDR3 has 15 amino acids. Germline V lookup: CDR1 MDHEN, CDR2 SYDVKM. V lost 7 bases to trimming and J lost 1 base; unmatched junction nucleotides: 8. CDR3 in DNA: TGTGCCAGCACCCACAGGGGGTCAGTTAACTATGGCTACACCTTC. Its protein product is CASTHRGSVNYGYTF.

The CDR3 DNA reads TGTGCCAGCAGCTCTACAGGGTCTAACGCTGAAGCTTTCTTT. Protein product: CASSSTGSNAEAFF. V is TRBV3-1 (or the pseudogene TRBV3-2) and J is TRBJ1-1; a possible D gene is TRBD1 (6 bases). Trimming took 5 bases from V and 6 from J, leaving 16 bases between them. CDR1 and CDR2 from the germline V gene are LGHDT and YNNKEL (reference sequence). This CDR3 contains 14 residues.

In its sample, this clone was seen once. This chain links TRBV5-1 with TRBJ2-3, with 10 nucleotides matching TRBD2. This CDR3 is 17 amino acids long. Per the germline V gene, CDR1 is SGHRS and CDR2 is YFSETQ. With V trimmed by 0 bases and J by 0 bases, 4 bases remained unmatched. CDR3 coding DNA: TGCGCCAGCAGCTTGGCCGGGACTAGCGATAGCACAGATACGCAGTATTTT. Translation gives CASSLAGTSDSTDTQYF.

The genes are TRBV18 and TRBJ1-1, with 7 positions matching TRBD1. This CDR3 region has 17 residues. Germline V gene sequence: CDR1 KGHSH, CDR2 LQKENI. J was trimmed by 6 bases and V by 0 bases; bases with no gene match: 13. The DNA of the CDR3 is TGTGCCAGCTCACCACCAAGGGTCCGACAGGGATACCCTGAAGCTTTCTTT. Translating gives CASSPPRVRQGYPEAFF.

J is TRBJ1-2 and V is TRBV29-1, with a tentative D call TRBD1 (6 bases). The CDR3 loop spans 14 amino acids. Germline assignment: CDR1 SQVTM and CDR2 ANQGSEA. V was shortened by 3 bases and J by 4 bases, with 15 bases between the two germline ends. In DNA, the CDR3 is TGCAGCGTTGATTTGTCGGGGGGCCCCTATGGCTACACCTTC. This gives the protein CSVDLSGGPYGYTF.

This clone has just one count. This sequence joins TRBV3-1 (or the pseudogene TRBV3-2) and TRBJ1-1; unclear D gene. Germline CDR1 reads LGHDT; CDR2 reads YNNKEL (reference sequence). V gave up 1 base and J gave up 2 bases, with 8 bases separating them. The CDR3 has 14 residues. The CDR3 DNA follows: TGTGCCAGCAGCCAAGTGGCCTCCAACACTGAAGCTTTCTTT. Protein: CASSQVASNTEAFF.

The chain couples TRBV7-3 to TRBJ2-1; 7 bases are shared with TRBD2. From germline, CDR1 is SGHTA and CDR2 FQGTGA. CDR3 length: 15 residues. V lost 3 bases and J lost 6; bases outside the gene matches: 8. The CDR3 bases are TGTGCCAGCAGCTTGAGCGGGGCATTGACCAATGAGCAGTTCTTC. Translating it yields CASSLSGALTNEQFF.

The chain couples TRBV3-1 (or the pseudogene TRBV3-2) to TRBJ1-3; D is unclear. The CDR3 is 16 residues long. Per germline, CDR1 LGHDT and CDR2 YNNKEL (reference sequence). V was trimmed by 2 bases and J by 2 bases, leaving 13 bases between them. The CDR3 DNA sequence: TGTGCCAGCAGCCAATTCTCACTGGGAGCTGGAAACACCATATATTTT. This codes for CASSQFSLGAGNTIYF.

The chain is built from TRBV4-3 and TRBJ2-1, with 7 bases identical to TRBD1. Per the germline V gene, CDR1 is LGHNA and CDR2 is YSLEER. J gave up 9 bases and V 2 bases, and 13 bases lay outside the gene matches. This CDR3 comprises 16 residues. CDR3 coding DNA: TGCGCCAGCAGCCAAAAAAAGACCGGGACAGCGGTTGAGCAGTTCTTC. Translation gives CASSQKKTGTAVEQFF.

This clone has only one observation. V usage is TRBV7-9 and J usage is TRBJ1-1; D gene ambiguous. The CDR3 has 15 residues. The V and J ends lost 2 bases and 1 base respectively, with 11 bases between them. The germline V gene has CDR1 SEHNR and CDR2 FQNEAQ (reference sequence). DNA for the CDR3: TGTGCCAGCAGCTTAAGCCTGGGGAGGAACACTGAAGCTTTCTTT. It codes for CASSLSLGRNTEAFF.

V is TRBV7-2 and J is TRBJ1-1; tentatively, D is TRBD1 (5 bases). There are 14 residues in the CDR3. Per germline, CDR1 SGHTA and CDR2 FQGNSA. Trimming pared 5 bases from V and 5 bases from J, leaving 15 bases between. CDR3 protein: CASSLGRRGTEAFF. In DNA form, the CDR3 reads TGTGCCAGCAGCCTCGGGAGGAGGGGTACTGAAGCTTTCTTT.

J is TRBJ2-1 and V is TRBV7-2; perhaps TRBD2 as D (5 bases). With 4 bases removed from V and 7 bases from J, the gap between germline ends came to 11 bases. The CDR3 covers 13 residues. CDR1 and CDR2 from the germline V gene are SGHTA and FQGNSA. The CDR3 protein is CASSSIRGNEQFF. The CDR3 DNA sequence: TGTGCCAGCAGCTCGATTCGGGGTAATGAGCAGTTCTTC.

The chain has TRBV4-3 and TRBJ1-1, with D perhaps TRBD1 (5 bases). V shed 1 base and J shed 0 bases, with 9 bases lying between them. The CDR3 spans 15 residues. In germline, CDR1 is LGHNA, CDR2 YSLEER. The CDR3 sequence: CASSQGRGMNTEAFF. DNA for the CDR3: TGCGCCAGCAGCCAAGGAAGGGGCATGAACACTGAAGCTTTCTTT.

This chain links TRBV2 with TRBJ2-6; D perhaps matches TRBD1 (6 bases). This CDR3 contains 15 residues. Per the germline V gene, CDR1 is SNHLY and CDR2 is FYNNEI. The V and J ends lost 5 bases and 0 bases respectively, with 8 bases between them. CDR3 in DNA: TGTGCCAGCAGTCCGGACAGCTCTGGGGCCAACGTCCTGACTTTC. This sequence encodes CASSPDSSGANVLTF.

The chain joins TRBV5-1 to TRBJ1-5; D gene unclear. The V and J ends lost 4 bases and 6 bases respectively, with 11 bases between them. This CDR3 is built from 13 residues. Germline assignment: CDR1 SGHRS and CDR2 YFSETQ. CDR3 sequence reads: CASSTLPAQPQHF. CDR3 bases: TGCGCCAGCAGCACTCTTCCTGCTCAGCCCCAGCATTTT.

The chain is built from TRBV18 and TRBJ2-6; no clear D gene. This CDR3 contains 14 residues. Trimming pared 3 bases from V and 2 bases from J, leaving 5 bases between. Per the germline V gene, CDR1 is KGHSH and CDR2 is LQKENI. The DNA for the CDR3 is TGTGCCAGCTCACCGAGAACTGGGGCCAACGTCCTGACTTTC. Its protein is CASSPRTGANVLTF.

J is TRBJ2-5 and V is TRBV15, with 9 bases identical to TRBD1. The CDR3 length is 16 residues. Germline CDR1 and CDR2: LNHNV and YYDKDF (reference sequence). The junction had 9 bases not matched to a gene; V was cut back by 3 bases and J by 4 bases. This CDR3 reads CATSRGGDRARETQYF. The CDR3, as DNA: TGTGCCACCAGCAGGGGGGGGGACAGGGCGAGAGAGACCCAGTACTTC.

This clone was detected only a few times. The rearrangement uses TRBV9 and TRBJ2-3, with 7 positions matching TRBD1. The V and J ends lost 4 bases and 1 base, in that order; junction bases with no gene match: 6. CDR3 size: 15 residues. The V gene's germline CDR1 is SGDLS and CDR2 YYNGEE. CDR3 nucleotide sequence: TGTGCCAGCAGCCTCGAACAGGGGCGCACAGATACGCAGTATTTT. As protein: CASSLEQGRTDTQYF.

The CDR3 region is CASSIPGGNEKLFF. The CDR3 nucleotides are TGTGCCAGTAGTATACCAGGGGGCAATGAAAAACTGTTTTTT. The chain uses TRBV19 and TRBJ1-4; 8 bases agree with TRBD1. The CDR3 is made up of 14 amino acids. V was clipped by 2 bases and J by 5 bases; unmatched bases: 1. In germline, CDR1 is LNHDA, CDR2 SQIVND (reference sequence).

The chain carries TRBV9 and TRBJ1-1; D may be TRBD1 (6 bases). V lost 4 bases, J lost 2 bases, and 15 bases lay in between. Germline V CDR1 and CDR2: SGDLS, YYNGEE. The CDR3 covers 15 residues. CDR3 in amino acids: CASSPQGGFNTEAFF. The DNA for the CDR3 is TGTGCCAGCAGCCCACAGGGCGGGTTTAACACTGAAGCTTTCTTT.

Here the CDR3 DNA reads TGTGCCAGCAGCCCTACCGGGACAGGCTATGGCTACACCTTC. Protein sequence: CASSPTGTGYGYTF. The V call is TRBV6-2 or TRBV6-3, the J call TRBJ1-2; TRBD1 aligns across 8 bases. This CDR3 has 14 residues. The ends lost 6 bases at V and 4 bases at J; junction bases unmatched: 7. Germline V CDR1 and CDR2: MNHEY, SVGEGT.

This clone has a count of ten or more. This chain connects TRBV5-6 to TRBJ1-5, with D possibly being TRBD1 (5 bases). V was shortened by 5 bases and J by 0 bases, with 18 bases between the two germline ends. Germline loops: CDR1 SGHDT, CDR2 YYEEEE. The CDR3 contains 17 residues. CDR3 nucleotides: TGTGCCAGCAGTACTCGACAGACTTCTTATAGCAATCAGCCCCAGCATTTT. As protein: CASSTRQTSYSNQPQHF.

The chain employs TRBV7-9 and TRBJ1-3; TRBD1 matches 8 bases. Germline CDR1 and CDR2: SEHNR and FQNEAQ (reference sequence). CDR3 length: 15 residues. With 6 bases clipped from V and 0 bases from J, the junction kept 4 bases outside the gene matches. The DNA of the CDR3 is TGTGCCAGCAGTCAGGGGGCGAGCTCTGGAAACACCATATATTTT. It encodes CASSQGASSGNTIYF.